This TCR beta chain was observed in a study of cytomegalovirus exposure and HLA in healthy donors. General observations from the study: Indistinguishable V segments such as TRBV6-2 and TRBV6-3 were excluded. V- and J-gene trimming in TCR beta was tied to a missense DCLRE1C variant by an analysis performed later.

Deletions cut 2 bases from V and 6 bases from J, with 16 bases between. Germline V gene data show CDR1 as MNHEY and CDR2 as SVGAGI. The CDR3 length is 16 residues. The primer mix had 60 Vbeta and 13 Jbeta primers. Sequencing used immunoSEQ multiplex PCR; TCRdb keeps in-frame clones, though not all of them. This specimen shows 120,000 or so clones; the ten leading clones hold around 4%. Concerning this clone: Its antigen is unidentified.

V and J are TRBV6-5 and TRBJ1-4; D may be TRBD1 (5 bases). The sample consisted of PBMCs. The receptor was isolated from a man in his late teens or twenties in good health and CMV-seronegative. Written as DNA, the CDR3 is TGTGCCAGCAGTTACAACCGGGGACTCCTCTATGAAAAACTGTTTTTT. Its protein product is CASSYNRGLLYEKLFF.